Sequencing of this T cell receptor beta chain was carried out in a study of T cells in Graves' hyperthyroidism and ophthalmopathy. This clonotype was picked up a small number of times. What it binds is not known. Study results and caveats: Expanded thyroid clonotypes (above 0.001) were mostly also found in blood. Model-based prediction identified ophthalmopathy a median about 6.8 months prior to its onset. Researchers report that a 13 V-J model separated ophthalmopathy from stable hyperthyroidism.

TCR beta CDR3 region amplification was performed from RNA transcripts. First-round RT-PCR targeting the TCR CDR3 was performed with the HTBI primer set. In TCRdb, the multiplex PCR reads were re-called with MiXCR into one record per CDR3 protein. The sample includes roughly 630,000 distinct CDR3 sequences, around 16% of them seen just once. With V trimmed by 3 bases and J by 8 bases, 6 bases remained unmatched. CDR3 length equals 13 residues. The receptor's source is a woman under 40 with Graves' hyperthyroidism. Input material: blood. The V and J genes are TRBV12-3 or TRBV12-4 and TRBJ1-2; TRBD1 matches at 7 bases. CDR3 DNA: TGTGCCAGCAGTTTCGAGGGGGCGCGGGGCTACACCTTC. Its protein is CASSFEGARGYTF.